The 28 T cell receptor beta chains listed next were all sequenced from one sample in a study of blood T cell repertoires in COVID-19. Generated by immunoSEQ multiplex PCR, the TCRdb table keeps only in-frame clones and is missing some. Found here are over 200,000 clones, 70% to 90% of them singletons; the top ten hold approximately 12%. Input material: peripheral blood. The receptors shown here come from a woman between 18 and 29 years old who had recovered from COVID-19.

The chain employs TRBV18 and TRBJ2-7; D ambiguous. The CDR3 loop spans 11 amino acids. Per the germline V gene, CDR1 is KGHSH and CDR2 is LQKENI. Trimming took 2 bases from V and 4 from J, leaving 3 bases between them. CDR3 region: CASSPTYEQYF. The CDR3 nucleotides are TGTGCCAGCTCACCAACTTACGAGCAGTACTTC.

The V call is TRBV5-4, the J call TRBJ2-7, with 8 bases aligning to TRBD2. The germline V gene has CDR1 SGHNT and CDR2 YYREEE (reference sequence). The CDR3 runs 16 residues. J was trimmed by 3 bases and V by 0 bases; bases with no gene match: 8. The CDR3 here is CASSLAGGAKNYEQYF. CDR3 in DNA: TGTGCCAGCAGCTTGGCGGGAGGGGCAAAAAACTACGAGCAGTACTTC.

V usage is TRBV4-3 and J usage is TRBJ2-7, with 7 bases matching TRBD2. This CDR3 is 15 amino acids long. CDR1 is LGHNA and CDR2 is YSLEER in the germline V gene. The trim removed 4 bases at V and 0 bases at J, leaving 6 bases unmatched. The CDR3 spells CASSLEREDSYEQYF. The CDR3 DNA follows: TGCGCCAGCAGCCTGGAGCGGGAAGACTCCTACGAGCAGTACTTC.

This clone showed up just a few times. The V call is TRBV6-2 or TRBV6-3, the J call TRBJ1-2; weak D call: TRBD1 (5 bases). CDR3 size: 13 residues. Between the trimmed V and J ends, which lost 2 bases and 2 bases, there was a span of 6 bases. Germline V gene sequence: CDR1 MNHEY, CDR2 SVGEGT. The CDR3 bases are TGTGCCAGCAGTTACGACAGAAACTATGGCTACACCTTC. Residues: CASSYDRNYGYTF.

The chain combines TRBV10-3 with TRBJ1-5, with 7 bases lining up with TRBD1. Germline lookup yields CDR1 ENHRY and CDR2 SYGVKD. This CDR3 is built from 13 residues. J gave up 6 bases and V 6 bases, and 5 bases lay outside the gene matches. The CDR3 nucleotides read TGTGCCATCAGCGACAGGGTTAGTCAGCCCCAGCATTTT. Translation: CAISDRVSQPQHF.

This clone appeared once. The chain employs TRBV6-2 or TRBV6-3 and TRBJ2-1; no clear D gene. CDR3 length: 15 residues. V lost 6 bases and J lost 0, with 12 bases in between. Germline-derived CDR1 and CDR2 are MNHEY and SVGEGT. This CDR3 reads CASSPHSSSYNEQFF. The CDR3 DNA follows: TGTGCCAGCAGCCCTCACTCTAGCTCCTACAATGAGCAGTTCTTC.

The V and J genes are TRBV7-2 and TRBJ1-6; no firm D call. The CDR3 totals 16 residues. Germline V gives CDR1 SGHTA, CDR2 FQGNSA. The V gene lost 2 bases and the J gene lost 9 bases, with 17 bases spanning the gap. The CDR3 sequence is CASSLSRVPAGSPLHF. Here the CDR3 DNA reads TGTGCCAGCAGCTTATCTAGGGTCCCGGCGGGTTCACCCCTCCACTTT. The full variable domain, in which reference TRBV7-2 and TRBJ1-6 provide the parts outside the CDR3, is GAGVSQSPSNKVTEKGKDVELRCDPISGHTALYWYRQSLGQGLEFLIYFQGNSAPDKSGLPSDRFSAERTGGSVSTLTIQRTQQEDSAVYLCASSLSRVPAGSPLHFGNGTRLTVT.

The rearrangement uses TRBV7-9 and TRBJ2-7, with 9 bases identical to TRBD1. The germline V gene has CDR1 SEHNR and CDR2 FQNEAQ (reference sequence). The CDR3 is 15 amino acids. J was trimmed by 4 bases and V by 4 bases; bases with no gene match: 8. The CDR3 is CASSSQGTGNYEQYF. CDR3 bases: TGTGCCAGCAGCTCCCAAGGGACAGGGAATTACGAGCAGTACTTC.

The rearrangement joins TRBV24-1 to TRBJ2-3; TRBD2 agrees at 8 bases. The CDR3 length is 14 residues. The germline gives CDR1 KGHDR, CDR2 SFDVKD. V was clipped by 8 bases and J by 1 base; unmatched bases: 4. CDR3 DNA: TGTGCCACCACCGGAGCGGGAGGCACAGATACGCAGTATTTT. It yields the protein CATTGAGGTDTQYF.

The rearrangement uses TRBV7-9 and TRBJ2-2; 7 nucleotides agree with TRBD2. With 3 bases clipped from V and 3 bases from J, the junction kept 13 bases outside the gene matches. The CDR3 runs to 18 residues. Germline V gene data show CDR1 as SEHNR and CDR2 as FQNEAQ (reference sequence). In DNA form, the CDR3 reads TGTGCCAGCAGCTTTGGGTCAGGCGGGAGTTACGACACCGGGGAGCTGTTTTTT. Translated: CASSFGSGGSYDTGELFF.

This CDR3 is CASRGNEQFF. In DNA, the CDR3 is TGTGCCTCTCGGGGGAATGAGCAGTTCTTC. This chain joins TRBV30 and TRBJ2-1; possibly TRBD2 for D (6 bases). The germline CDR1 and CDR2 sequences are GTSNPN and SVGIG (reference sequence). Between the trimmed V and J ends, which lost 7 bases and 7 bases, there was a span of 8 bases. The CDR3 contains 10 residues.

The CDR3 nucleotides are TGTGCCTGGAGCGGGGTTAATCAGCCCCAGCATTTT. Encoded protein: CAWSGVNQPQHF. This sequence joins TRBV30 and TRBJ1-5, with unresolved D. The V and J ends lost 3 bases and 4 bases respectively, with 7 bases between them. CDR3 size: 12 residues. The germline gives CDR1 GTSNPN, CDR2 SVGIG (reference sequence).

This chain uses TRBV7-8 with TRBJ1-2, with D perhaps matching TRBD1 (5 bases). The CDR3 sequence is 14 residues long. Germline lookup yields CDR1 SGHVS and CDR2 FQNEAQ. Trimming took off 2 bases at V and 8 bases at J, with 15 bases between the two ends. The CDR3 here is CASSLTGPSDGYTF. As DNA, the CDR3 is TGTGCCAGCAGCTTAACAGGTCCGTCTGACGGCTACACCTTC.

This chain joins TRBV20-1 and TRBJ2-5; D uncertain. The V and J ends lost 4 bases and 4 bases respectively, with 7 bases between them. The V gene's germline CDR1 is DFQATT and CDR2 SNEGSKA (reference sequence). The CDR3 has 11 amino acids. The CDR3 sequence: CSATFPETQYF. CDR3 sequence (DNA): TGCAGTGCTACCTTCCCAGAGACCCAGTACTTC.

The V and J genes are TRBV27 and TRBJ1-2; no definite D call. Germline CDR1 MNHEY, CDR2 SMNVEV (reference sequence). This CDR3 region has 14 residues. Deletions cut 2 bases from V and 1 base from J, with 8 bases between. CDR3 region: CASSLSIDNYGYTF. DNA of the CDR3: TGTGCCAGCAGTTTAAGCATTGATAACTATGGCTACACCTTC.

The gene calls are TRBV4-2 and TRBJ2-1; D is possibly TRBD2 (5 bases). Looked up from germline, CDR1 is LGHNA and CDR2 is YNFKEQ. The CDR3 consists of 15 residues. Deletions cut 1 base from V and 2 bases from J, with 9 bases between. CDR3 nucleotides: TGTGCCAGCAGCCAAGGGCTAGCCGCCTACAATGAGCAGTTCTTC. Residues: CASSQGLAAYNEQFF.

V is TRBV10-2 and J is TRBJ2-7; 11 bases fit TRBD2. The J segment lost 5 bases and the V segment lost 4 bases, leaving 7 bases of the junction unmatched. Germline V gene data show CDR1 as WSHSY and CDR2 as SAAADI. This CDR3 comprises 15 residues. The CDR3 region is CASSVSSGRLDEQYF. CDR3 nucleotide sequence: TGCGCCAGCAGTGTGTCTAGCGGGAGGTTGGACGAGCAGTACTTC.

The V call is TRBV6-5, the J call TRBJ2-6; possibly TRBD1 for D (5 bases). Per the germline V gene, CDR1 is MNHEY and CDR2 is SVGAGI. The CDR3 has 15 residues. Trimming pared 2 bases from V and 13 bases from J, leaving 18 bases between. The CDR3 sequence is CASSYNRHPREVLTF. CDR3 nucleotide sequence: TGTGCCAGCAGTTACAACAGGCACCCGCGCGAGGTCCTGACTTTC.

The chain uses TRBV7-3 and TRBJ2-7; 7 nucleotides agree with TRBD1. The germline CDR1 and CDR2 sequences are SGHTA and FQGTGA. CDR3 length equals 13 residues. After removal of 5 bases from V and 7 bases from J, the junction contained 8 bases not matched to a gene. CDR3 loop: CASSPDRMREQYF. The CDR3 coding sequence is TGTGCCAGCAGCCCGGACAGGATGAGGGAGCAGTACTTC.

The rearrangement uses TRBV27 and TRBJ1-1, with 8 bases identical to TRBD1. The CDR3 has 14 amino acids. Germline-derived CDR1 and CDR2 are MNHEY and SMNVEV (reference sequence). V shed 3 bases and J 3 bases; nucleotides not matched to a gene: 3. CDR3 coding DNA: TGTGCCAGCAGTTTCGGGACAGGTTACACTGAAGCTTTCTTT. Its translation is CASSFGTGYTEAFF.

The chain couples TRBV7-3 to TRBJ2-5; D perhaps matches TRBD2 (6 bases). Germline assignment: CDR1 SGHTA and CDR2 FQGTGA. Trimming removed 5 bases from V and 2 bases from J, with 12 bases in between. The CDR3 runs 14 residues. Written as DNA, the CDR3 is TGTGCCAGCAGCCACGGAGGGACTCAAGAGACCCAGTACTTC. This gives the protein CASSHGGTQETQYF.

This clone was detected only once. The chain has TRBV6-6 and TRBJ2-7; tentatively, D is TRBD2 (5 bases). V dropped 5 bases and J dropped 0 bases, with 8 bases sitting between them. Germline CDR1 MNHNY, CDR2 SVGAGI (reference sequence). CDR3 size: 13 residues. The CDR3: CASSAGGSYEQYF. The CDR3 DNA sequence: TGTGCCAGCAGTGCCGGAGGCTCCTACGAGCAGTACTTC.

V gene TRBV24-1 combines with J gene TRBJ2-1, with D perhaps TRBD1 (7 bases). This CDR3 region has 19 residues. With 3 bases removed from V and 4 bases from J, the gap between germline ends came to 24 bases. CDR1 and CDR2 from the germline V gene are KGHDR and SFDVKD. CDR3 sequence (DNA): TGTGCCACCAGTGATCTGTATCTTGATGGGGGGACAGAGTACAATGAGCAGTTCTTC. It encodes CATSDLYLDGGTEYNEQFF.

The V and J genes are TRBV7-2 and TRBJ1-5, with 8 bases lining up with TRBD1. Losses at the gene ends were 3 bases for V and 5 bases for J; bases not matched to a gene: 6. Germline V lookup: CDR1 SGHTA, CDR2 FQGNSA. CDR3 length: 15 residues. CDR3 in DNA: TGTGCCAGCAGCTTCGGGACAGGTACCTATCAGCCCCAGCATTTT. Amino acids: CASSFGTGTYQPQHF.

The chain recombines TRBV2 with TRBJ2-3; D is uncertain. The CDR3 has 14 amino acids. Germline V lookup: CDR1 SNHLY, CDR2 FYNNEI. The V end lost 6 bases, the J end lost 4 bases, and 14 bases lay between the germline ends. The CDR3 DNA sequence: TGTGCCAGCAGGTGGATCCCGCAGGCAGATACGCAGTATTTT. Its protein is CASRWIPQADTQYF.

The chain uses TRBV3-1 (or the pseudogene TRBV3-2) and TRBJ2-6, with 14 bases fitting TRBD2. The V segment lost 0 bases and the J segment 0 bases; nucleotides outside the gene matches: 7. CDR1 is LGHDT, CDR2 YNNKEL, per germline (reference sequence). This CDR3 comprises 21 residues. The CDR3 here is CASSQEFGLAGGHSGANVLTF. The CDR3 nucleotides read TGTGCCAGCAGCCAAGAGTTTGGACTAGCGGGAGGACACTCTGGGGCCAACGTCCTGACTTTC.

The chain employs TRBV7-7 and TRBJ2-7; 9 nucleotides agree with TRBD2. The CDR3 runs 13 residues. Germline V lookup: CDR1 SSHAT, CDR2 FNYEAQ (reference sequence). The junction had 2 bases not matched to a gene; V was cut back by 5 bases and J by 3 bases. CDR3 sequence reads: CASSLSGSYEQYF. CDR3 nucleotides: TGTGCCAGCAGCCTTAGCGGGAGCTACGAGCAGTACTTC.

The chain links TRBV4-1 to TRBJ1-3; 8 nucleotides line up with TRBD1. The length of the CDR3 is 17 residues. The V segment lost 3 bases and the J segment 7 bases; nucleotides outside the gene matches: 14. Germline lookup yields CDR1 MGHRA and CDR2 YSYEKL. CDR3 protein: CASSHATGDPSINTIYF. Written as DNA, the CDR3 is TGCGCCAGCAGCCACGCGACAGGGGATCCCTCTATTAACACCATATATTTT.